This T cell receptor (beta chain) stems from a study of blood T cells in healthy people across ages. Then a second PCR, running about 6 to 11 cycles, was carried out with a sample-barcoded 5' primer and a J-beta primer mix. Each TCR beta cDNA got a 12-nucleotide random molecular identifier. Via MiXCR, TCRdb re-called the 5' RACE reads, giving one row per CDR3 protein. This sample has about 730,000 distinct CDR3 sequences, with 40% to 45% found just once. Each sample yielded at least 6 million isolated PBMCs. This clonotype was seen a few times. This clonotype was sampled from a woman aged 55 to 70 in good health. Sample: blood.

CDR3 nucleotide sequence: TGTGCCAGCAGCAACTGGGCGGGCAGCGTCAATGGCTACACCTTC. Amino acid sequence: CASSNWAGSVNGYTF. This chain links TRBV5-6 with TRBJ1-2; D ambiguous. V lost 4 bases, J lost 6 bases, and 19 bases lay in between. Germline loops: CDR1 SGHDT, CDR2 YYEEEE. The CDR3 is 15 residues long.